The rows below give T cell receptor beta chains drawn from one sample of a study of T cell repertoires in cytomegalovirus infection. Via MiXCR, TCRdb re-called the reads, giving one row per CDR3 protein. Of 900,000 to 950,000 distinct CDR3 sequences listed, approximately 31% are singletons. These TCRs' antigens remain unknown. Material: cultured CD8+ T cells from PBMCs, obtained from culture after CMV antigen stimulation. The source of these receptors is a human donor in good health (CMV status not recorded). Some clones in this sample may be carry-over from other donors' samples. CDR3s leave out the opening cysteine and the closing phenylalanine or tryptophan. Each record gives: J gene, V gene, clone size, CDR3 protein. The size of a clone is reported for some rows only, either as once, few or many, or as a class for expanded clones.

J gene: TRBJ2-1; V gene: TRBV24-1; clone size: few; CDR3 protein: APPGDSSYNEQF
J gene: TRBJ2-7; V gene: TRBV5-4; clone size: .; CDR3 protein: VSMLGTGGYEQY
J gene: TRBJ2-7; V gene: TRBV2; clone size: .; CDR3 protein: ASSEAGASPGPEQY
J gene: TRBJ2-1; V gene: TRBV2; clone size: .; CDR3 protein: ATQTAEQF
J gene: TRBJ1-5; V gene: TRBV19; clone size: few; CDR3 protein: ASSIDRRDRGQPQH
J gene: TRBJ1-2; V gene: TRBV7-9; clone size: many; CDR3 protein: ASSGADRDGYT
J gene: TRBJ2-2; V gene: TRBV12-3/TRBV12-4; clone size: few; CDR3 protein: ASIPPGTSTGELF
J gene: TRBJ2-1; V gene: TRBV6-1; clone size: few; CDR3 protein: ASPGAGSYNEQF
J gene: TRBJ2-3; V gene: TRBV7-2; clone size: many; CDR3 protein: ASSSGGARTDTQY
J gene: TRBJ1-1; V gene: TRBV20-1; clone size: few; CDR3 protein: SVPNGALNTEAF
J gene: TRBJ2-1; V gene: TRBV20-1; clone size: .; CDR3 protein: SARQTGVEWANEQF
J gene: TRBJ1-2; V gene: TRBV2; clone size: .; CDR3 protein: ASSVPLRGELGYT
J gene: TRBJ2-1; V gene: TRBV12-3/TRBV12-4; clone size: many; CDR3 protein: ASSLLGGHYNEQF
J gene: TRBJ2-5; V gene: TRBV4-2; clone size: once; CDR3 protein: ASSQAGVAVETQY
J gene: TRBJ2-3; V gene: TRBV7-2; clone size: many; CDR3 protein: ASSLAEVRGVLTDTQY
J gene: TRBJ2-6; V gene: TRBV29-1; clone size: .; CDR3 protein: SGATGGSGANVLT
J gene: TRBJ2-7; V gene: TRBV7-9; clone size: few; CDR3 protein: ASSLGATVYEQY
J gene: TRBJ1-5; V gene: TRBV4-1; clone size: .; CDR3 protein: ASSQDLAGYQPQH
J gene: TRBJ1-2; V gene: TRBV10-3; clone size: few; CDR3 protein: AISAPVTGENGYT
J gene: TRBJ1-1; V gene: TRBV19; clone size: .; CDR3 protein: ASRGQGLSSTEAF
J gene: TRBJ2-1; V gene: TRBV4-1; clone size: few; CDR3 protein: ASSWPMAPYNEQF
J gene: TRBJ2-7; V gene: TRBV15; clone size: .; CDR3 protein: ATSGLRRDGYEQY
J gene: TRBJ1-5; V gene: TRBV7-8; clone size: many; CDR3 protein: ASSLTWDGRNQPQH
J gene: TRBJ2-1; V gene: TRBV19; clone size: few; CDR3 protein: ASSMFAGGYNEQF
J gene: TRBJ2-7; V gene: TRBV4-1; clone size: .; CDR3 protein: ASSQEWAQSREQY
J gene: TRBJ1-2; V gene: TRBV5-6; clone size: few; CDR3 protein: ASSQDRDRGFVVYGYT
J gene: TRBJ2-1; V gene: TRBV2; clone size: few; CDR3 protein: ASSGDRGFYNEQF
J gene: TRBJ1-1; V gene: TRBV5-4; clone size: medium-sized; CDR3 protein: ASMRGRTEAF
J gene: TRBJ2-7; V gene: TRBV7-9; clone size: many; CDR3 protein: ASSSPGQSYEQY
J gene: TRBJ2-6; V gene: TRBV5-1; clone size: many; CDR3 protein: ASTPATGGAGGANVLT
J gene: TRBJ1-6; V gene: TRBV25-1; clone size: .; CDR3 protein: ASSDDREYNSPLH
J gene: TRBJ1-6; V gene: TRBV14; clone size: few; CDR3 protein: ASSPPGLGSSPLH
J gene: TRBJ1-5; V gene: TRBV7-9; clone size: few; CDR3 protein: ASSLSEWAESNQPQH
J gene: TRBJ2-2; V gene: TRBV7-9; clone size: few; CDR3 protein: ASSSPSPNTGELF
J gene: TRBJ2-3; V gene: TRBV12-3/TRBV12-4; clone size: many; CDR3 protein: ASSLGGLVMTDTQY
J gene: TRBJ2-2; V gene: TRBV6-5; clone size: few; CDR3 protein: ASSSQGAGGELF
J gene: TRBJ2-2; V gene: TRBV6-1; clone size: .; CDR3 protein: ASHPGVGLF
J gene: TRBJ1-1; V gene: TRBV12-3/TRBV12-4; clone size: few; CDR3 protein: ASAVGGTEAF
J gene: TRBJ1-1; V gene: TRBV2; clone size: .; CDR3 protein: ASGPAF
J gene: TRBJ1-5; V gene: TRBV7-9; clone size: few; CDR3 protein: ASSPAGGAYDQPQH
J gene: TRBJ1-4; V gene: TRBV4-3; clone size: few; CDR3 protein: ASSQEQGGTNEKLF
J gene: TRBJ2-7; V gene: TRBV20-1; clone size: .; CDR3 protein: SAPMDTLAEQY
J gene: TRBJ2-7; V gene: TRBV3-1; clone size: .; CDR3 protein: ASSLGEGERPYEQY
J gene: TRBJ2-7; V gene: TRBV25-1; clone size: .; CDR3 protein: ASSGSRDRSYEQY